This TCR beta chain was obtained from a study of Ad26.COV2.S vaccination and SARS-CoV-2 variants. Across the study: Each vaccinee took Ad26.COV2.S intramuscularly, once or twice 56 days apart.

Study observations and caveats: Vaccinees displayed broader spike-specific TCR repertoires than placebo recipients.

Per germline, CDR1 GTSNPN and CDR2 SVGIG (reference sequence). The length of the CDR3 is 13 residues. Trimming took 2 bases from V and 7 from J, leaving 11 bases between them. Treatment reported: some 19 received Ad26.COV2.S at low or high dose, single or two shots; several received placebo; per-sample allocation not given. Following the first vaccine or placebo injection, samples were taken on day 63. Spike of the Wuhan-strain SARS-CoV-2 was expressed by an Ad26 vector, which formed the vaccine. Assay used: immunoSEQ multiplex PCR; TCRdb lists only in-frame clones, some missing. The data contain 300,000 to 450,000 clones, more than 75% of them singletons. With respect to this clone: The target antigen is unknown.

Sample: peripheral blood, taken in a trial of Ad26.COV2.S vaccine versus placebo. This rearrangement joins TRBV30 to TRBJ1-4; D not resolved. The receptor was derived from a person aged 18-65 years who received the Ad26.COV2.S COVID-19 vaccine or a placebo. This CDR3 reads CAWSPVIGEKLFF. The DNA of the CDR3 is TGTGCCTGGAGTCCCGTTATTGGTGAAAAACTGTTTTTT.